This note documents a single T cell receptor beta chain sequence. V lost 1 base and J lost 0, with 7 bases in between. This CDR3 has 15 residues. Germline CDR1 SGHTA, CDR2 FQGTGA. The data derive from a study of blood T cell repertoires in COVID-19. About the research overall: Donors in the United States, Italy and Spain gave samples during acute or convalescent COVID-19.

Original processing methods: Cell counts per sample came from amplifying reference gene primers. TCRdb keeps only in-frame clones here, not all; method: immunoSEQ multiplex PCR. V, J and clone size are those of that table, while D and trimming were read from the DNA. Of some 190,000 clones listed, around nine tenths were seen once; the top ten hold around 1.6%. This sequence was found in a man between 18 and 35 years old with active or convalescent COVID-19. The source material was peripheral blood. The chain uses TRBV7-3 and TRBJ1-3; no reliable D call. CDR3 loop: CASSLKPDSGNTIYF. The CDR3 bases are TGTGCCAGCAGCTTAAAACCAGACTCTGGAAACACCATATATTTT.